The 6 T cell receptor beta chains below come from one sample, sequenced in a study of blood T cell repertoires in COVID-19. TCRdb's table, derived via immunoSEQ multiplex PCR, lists solely in-frame clones and lacks some. The sample contains approximately 250,000 clones, 84% of which appear only once. What was sequenced was peripheral blood. The receptors derive from a human donor in a cohort sampled during active COVID-19.

The V gene is TRBV24-1, the J gene TRBJ2-5; TRBD1 agrees at 7 bases. The CDR3 extends over 16 amino acids. Germline V CDR1 and CDR2: KGHDR, SFDVKD. V lost 3 bases and J lost 2; bases outside the gene matches: 8. The CDR3 reads CATSDATGTEQETQYF. The CDR3 DNA is TGTGCCACCAGTGATGCCACCGGGACAGAGCAAGAGACCCAGTACTTC.

This rearrangement joins TRBV6-5 to TRBJ2-3; D perhaps matches TRBD2 (5 bases). With 8 bases removed from V and 6 bases from J, the gap between germline ends came to 15 bases. The CDR3 loop spans 13 amino acids. Germline V gene data show CDR1 as MNHEY and CDR2 as SVGAGI. As DNA, the CDR3 is TGTGCCAGCCTCCGGGAAGGAAGTGATACGCAGTATTTT. As protein: CASLREGSDTQYF.

The V call is TRBV2, the J call TRBJ2-1; 8 bases match TRBD2. Germline CDR1 is SNHLY and CDR2 is FYNNEI. The junction had 30 bases not matched to a gene; V was cut back by 7 bases and J by 10 bases. The CDR3 covers 20 residues. The CDR3 region has the DNA TGTGCCAGCAAGTTGAGGGCAGCGGGAGTTTCAAACTCGATTTATAGGGAGCAGTTCTTC. The encoded protein is CASKLRAAGVSNSIYREQFF.

The V and J genes are TRBV2 and TRBJ2-5; 8 nucleotides line up with TRBD1. The junction had 11 bases not matched to a gene; V was cut back by 10 bases and J by 1 base. The CDR3 contains 15 residues. Germline V gene sequence: CDR1 SNHLY, CDR2 FYNNEI. CDR3 region: CAIPTGGTRQETQYF. CDR3 sequence (DNA): TGTGCCATCCCAACAGGGGGAACTCGCCAAGAGACCCAGTACTTC.

The chain carries TRBV19 and TRBJ2-3; 8 nucleotides agree with TRBD2. The ends lost 4 bases at V and 1 base at J; junction bases unmatched: 4. This CDR3 region has 15 residues. In germline, CDR1 is LNHDA, CDR2 SQIVND (reference sequence). This CDR3 is CASSTPGLGTDTQYF. CDR3 coding DNA: TGTGCCAGTAGTACACCGGGACTAGGCACAGATACGCAGTATTTT.

The chain carries TRBV6-6 and TRBJ1-1, with unresolved D. V gave up 4 bases and J gave up 8 bases, with 17 bases separating them. The germline V gene encodes CDR1 MNHNY and CDR2 SVGAGI (reference sequence). CDR3 length equals 14 residues. The CDR3 region is CASSSGVPLLEAFF. DNA of the CDR3: TGTGCCAGCAGTTCCGGGGTTCCCCTATTAGAAGCTTTCTTT.